The clone carrying this T cell receptor (beta chain) has more than one count but fewer than ten. This record comes from a study of PD-L1 blockade in urothelial cancer. Study summary: Bladder-origin urothelial cancer in males covered about 90% of the 29 patients. Blood samples had a median of about 140,000 T cells, roughly 83,000 unique TCRs, and clonality roughly 0.073.

Sequencing was performed with immunoSEQ multiplex PCR; in TCRdb, only in-frame clones are kept and a portion is missing. The table records about 50,000 clones, about 80% of them present only once. Time point here: pretreatment peripheral blood. The clonotype was recovered from a man in his 70s with urothelial cancer. The material was PBMCs, obtained around atezolizumab (anti-PD-L1) treatment.

The chain's CDR3 is CASSLAQGDGYTF. In DNA, the CDR3 is TGTGCCAGCAGCTTAGCACAGGGGGATGGCTACACCTTC. This rearrangement joins TRBV7-9 to TRBJ1-2, with 8 bases lining up with TRBD1. Germline V gene data show CDR1 as SEHNR and CDR2 as FQNEAQ (reference sequence). Trimming cost V 0 bases and J 6 bases; bases outside gene matches: 0. This CDR3 comprises 13 residues. The whole variable domain, filled in from reference TRBV7-9 and TRBJ1-2, reads DTGVSQNPRHKITKRGQNVTFRCDPISEHNRLYWYRQTLGQGPEFLTYFQNEAQLEKSRLLSDRFSAERPKGSFSTLEIQRTEQGDSAMYLCASSLAQGDGYTFGSGTRLTVV.